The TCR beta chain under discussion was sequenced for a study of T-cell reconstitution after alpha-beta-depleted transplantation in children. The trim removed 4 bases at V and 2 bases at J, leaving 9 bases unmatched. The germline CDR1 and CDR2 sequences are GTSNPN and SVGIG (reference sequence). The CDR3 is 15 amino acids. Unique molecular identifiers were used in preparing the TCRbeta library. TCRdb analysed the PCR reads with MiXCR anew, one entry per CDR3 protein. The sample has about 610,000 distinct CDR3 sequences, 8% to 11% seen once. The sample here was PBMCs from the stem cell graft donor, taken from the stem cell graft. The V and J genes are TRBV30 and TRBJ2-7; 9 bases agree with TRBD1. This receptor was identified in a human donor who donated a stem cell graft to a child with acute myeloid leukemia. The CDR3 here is CAWNLAGTGTYEQYF. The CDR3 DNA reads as TGTGCCTGGAATCTAGCCGGGACAGGGACCTACGAGCAGTACTTC. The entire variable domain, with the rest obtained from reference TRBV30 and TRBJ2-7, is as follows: SQTIHQWPATLVQPVGSPLSLECTVEGTSNPNLYWYRQAAGRGLQLLFYSVGIGQISSEVPQNLSASRPQDRQFILSSKKLLLSDSGFYLCAWNLAGTGTYEQYFGPGTRLTVT.